This T cell receptor (beta chain) was sequenced during a study of CD8 T cells in ankylosing spondylitis. Using its own MiXCR run on the 5' RACE reads, TCRdb lists one record per CDR3 protein. The top ten clones hold approximately 4.6% of a sample with approximately 250,000 distinct CDR3 sequences, 30% to 40% of them seen once. The CDR3 consists of 14 residues. The V and J ends lost 7 bases and 5 bases respectively, with 14 bases between them. The V and J genes are TRBV12-3 or TRBV12-4 and TRBJ2-2; TRBD2 is a possible D gene (7 bases). Sequencing used blood, either unsorted or a sorted T cell fraction (not recorded which). This sequence originates from a male donor with ankylosing spondylitis or in good health (not recorded which). The CDR3 loop is CASNPGGPTGELFF. Here the CDR3 DNA reads TGTGCCAGCAATCCCGGGGGGCCTACCGGGGAGCTGTTTTTT.